This T cell receptor (beta chain) comes out of a study of T cells in Graves' hyperthyroidism and ophthalmopathy. Overall study results and limits: Peripheral blood also featured most of the thyroid clonotypes expanded above 0.001. Classification by a 13 V-J model distinguished ophthalmopathy from stable hyperthyroidism.

With 5 bases removed from V and 3 bases from J, the gap between germline ends came to 10 bases. CDR3 length: 14 residues. The germline CDR1 and CDR2 sequences are PRHDT and FYEKMQ (reference sequence). Authors of the study amplified TCR beta CDR3 regions from RNA transcripts. First-round RT-PCR of the TCR CDR3 relied on the HTBI primer set. TCRdb passed the multiplex PCR reads through MiXCR, listing each CDR3 protein once. The sample carries about 260,000 distinct CDR3 sequences, around 22% recorded once. As for this clonotype: No antigen is known for it.

The sample taken for sequencing was blood. The chain couples TRBV13 to TRBJ1-4; D uncertain. This TCR came from a man between 25 and 39 years old with Graves' ophthalmopathy. The CDR3: CASSHSGSNEKLFF. Written as DNA, the CDR3 is TGTGCCAGCAGCCATTCTGGTTCTAATGAAAAACTGTTTTTT. Full variable domain (missing parts from reference TRBV13 and TRBJ1-4): AAGVIQSPRHLIKEKRETATLKCYPIPRHDTVYWYQQGPGQDPQFLISFYEKMQSDKGSIPDRFSAQQFSDYHSELNMSSLELGDSALYFCASSHSGSNEKLFFGSGTQLSVL.